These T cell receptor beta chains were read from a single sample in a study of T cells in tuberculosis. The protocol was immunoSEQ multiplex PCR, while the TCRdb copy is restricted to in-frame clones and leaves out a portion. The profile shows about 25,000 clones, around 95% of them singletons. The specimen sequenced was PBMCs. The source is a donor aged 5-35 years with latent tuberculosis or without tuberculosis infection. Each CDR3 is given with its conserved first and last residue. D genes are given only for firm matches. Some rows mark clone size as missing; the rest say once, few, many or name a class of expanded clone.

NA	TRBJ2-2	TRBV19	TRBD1	CASDRGRWSTGELFF	TGTGCCAGTGACAGGGGCCGATGGAGCACCGGGGAGCTGTTTTTT
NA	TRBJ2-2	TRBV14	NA	CASSQETGFGTGELFF	TGTGCCAGCAGCCAAGAAACGGGGTTTGGCACCGGGGAGCTGTTTTTT
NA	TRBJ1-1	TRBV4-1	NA	CASSQELSGNTEAFF	TGCGCCAGCAGCCAAGAATTATCAGGGAACACTGAAGCTTTCTTT
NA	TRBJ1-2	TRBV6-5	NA	CASRGGNYGYTF	TGTGCCAGCAGAGGGGGAAACTATGGCTACACCTTC
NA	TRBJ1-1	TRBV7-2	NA	CASSLAPIPGARTEAFF	TGTGCCAGCAGCTTAGCGCCTATTCCAGGGGCTCGGACTGAAGCTTTCTTT
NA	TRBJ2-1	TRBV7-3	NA	CASSLTGLATEQFF	TGTGCCAGCAGCTTAACGGGGCTAGCGACTGAGCAGTTCTTC
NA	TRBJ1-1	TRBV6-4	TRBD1	CASRDRTNTEAFF	TGTGCCAGCCGGGACAGGACGAACACTGAAGCTTTCTTT
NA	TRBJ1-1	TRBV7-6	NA	CASSPPVNTEAFF	TGTGCCAGCAGCCCCCCGGTAAACACTGAAGCTTTCTTT
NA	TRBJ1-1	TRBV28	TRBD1	CASSLRDRAGTEAFF	TGTGCCAGCAGTTTGCGGGACAGGGCGGGCACTGAAGCTTTCTTT
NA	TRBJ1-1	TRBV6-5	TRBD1	CASRPDRDTEAFF	TGTGCCAGCAGACCAGACAGGGACACTGAAGCTTTCTTT
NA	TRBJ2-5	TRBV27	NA	CASSSTRATKLQETQYF	TGTGCCAGCAGTTCAACCAGGGCGACGAAACTCCAAGAGACCCAGTACTTC
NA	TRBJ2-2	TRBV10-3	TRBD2	CAISFKLAGGQNTGELFF	TGTGCCATCAGCTTTAAACTAGCGGGGGGCCAAAACACCGGGGAGCTGTTTTTT
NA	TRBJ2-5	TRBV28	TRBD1	CASSERGTDQETQYF	TGTGCCAGCAGTGAGCGAGGGACAGACCAAGAGACCCAGTACTTC
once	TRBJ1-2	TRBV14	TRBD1	CASSRTGWGYGYTF	TGTGCCAGCAGCCGGACAGGGTGGGGCTATGGCTACACCTTC
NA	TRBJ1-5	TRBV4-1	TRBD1	CASSQDQGVVNQPQHF	TGCGCCAGCAGCCAAGATCAGGGGGTGGTCAATCAGCCCCAGCATTTT
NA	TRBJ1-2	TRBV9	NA	CASSVAPGPGGYGHTF	TGTGCCAGCAGCGTAGCGCCGGGCCCGGGGGGCTATGGCCACACCTTC
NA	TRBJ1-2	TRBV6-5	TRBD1	CASSRQGALGYTF	TGTGCCAGCAGCAGACAGGGGGCCCTTGGCTACACCTTC
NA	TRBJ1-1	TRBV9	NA	CASSHSSGVMNTEAFF	TGTGCCAGCAGCCATAGTTCAGGGGTAATGAACACTGAAGCTTTCTTT
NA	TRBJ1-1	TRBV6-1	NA	CANKKGPTMNTEAFF	TGTGCCAACAAGAAGGGGCCGACCATGAACACTGAAGCTTTCTTT
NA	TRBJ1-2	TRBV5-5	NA	CASSSITGNGYTF	TGTGCCAGCAGCTCGATTACAGGGAACGGCTACACCTTC
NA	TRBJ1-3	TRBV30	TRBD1	CAWSVHGQGLGNTIYF	TGTGCCTGGAGTGTACACGGACAGGGGCTGGGAAACACCATATATTTT
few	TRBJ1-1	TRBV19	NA	CASSMGHLNTEAFF	TGTGCCAGTAGTATGGGACATCTAAACACTGAAGCTTTCTTT
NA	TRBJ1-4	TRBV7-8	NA	CASSRTPQGPRGVREKLFF	TGTGCCAGCAGCCGCACTCCCCAGGGCCCCCGGGGGGTTCGAGAAAAACTGTTTTTT
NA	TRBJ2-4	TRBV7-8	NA	CASSPTQGWTKNIQYF	TGTGCCAGCAGCCCCACACAGGGTTGGACCAAAAACATTCAGTACTTC
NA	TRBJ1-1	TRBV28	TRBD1	CASRPTGGTEAFF	TGTGCCAGCAGGCCCACAGGGGGCACTGAAGCTTTCTTT
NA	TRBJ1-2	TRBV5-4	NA	CASSPIRGGYTF	TGTGCCAGCAGCCCGATCAGGGGAGGCTACACCTTC
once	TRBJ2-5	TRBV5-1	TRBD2	CASSLGSAGGLAVQYF	TGCGCCAGCAGCTTGGGGTCAGCGGGGGGGCTGGCGGTGCAGTACTTC
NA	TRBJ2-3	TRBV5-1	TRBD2	CASSPYLSGGTDTQYF	TGCGCCAGCAGCCCGTATTTGAGCGGGGGCACAGATACGCAGTATTTT
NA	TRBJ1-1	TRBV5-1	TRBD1	CASSVRGYQGDTEAFF	TGCGCCAGCAGCGTAAGGGGGTATCAGGGGGACACTGAAGCTTTCTTT
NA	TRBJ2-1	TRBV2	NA	CASRWSVVRDNEQFF	TGTGCCAGCAGGTGGAGTGTGGTACGGGACAATGAGCAGTTCTTC
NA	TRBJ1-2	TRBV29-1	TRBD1	CSALGTGGDYGYTF	TGCAGCGCCTTAGGGACAGGGGGCGACTATGGCTACACCTTC
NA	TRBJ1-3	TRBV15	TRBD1	CATSNDRVSGNTIYF	TGTGCCACCAGCAACGACAGGGTCTCTGGAAACACCATATATTTT
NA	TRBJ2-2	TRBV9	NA	CASSGRGQLVTGELFF	TGTGCCAGCAGCGGAAGAGGACAGTTAGTCACCGGGGAGCTGTTTTTT
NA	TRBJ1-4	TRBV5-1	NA	CASSLGQGINEKLFF	TGCGCCAGCAGCTTAGGGCAGGGGATAAATGAAAAACTGTTTTTT
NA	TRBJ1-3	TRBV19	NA	CASSIGPRDSGNTIYF	TGTGCCAGTAGTATTGGCCCCAGGGACTCTGGAAACACCATATATTTT
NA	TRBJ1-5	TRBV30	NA	CAWRRRENQPQHF	TGTGCCTGGAGGCGGCGGGAAAATCAGCCCCAGCATTTT
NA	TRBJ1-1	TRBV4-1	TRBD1	CASSQIDRAGSAFF	TGCGCCAGCAGCCAGATAGACAGGGCCGGTTCGGCTTTCTTT
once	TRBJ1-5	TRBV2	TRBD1	CASSGGDRVVGQPQHF	TGTGCCAGCAGTGGAGGAGACAGGGTTGTCGGTCAGCCCCAGCATTTT
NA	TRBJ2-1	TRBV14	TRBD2	CASSQFSGGGSIEQFF	TGTGCCAGCAGCCAATTTAGCGGGGGTGGTTCGATTGAGCAGTTCTTC
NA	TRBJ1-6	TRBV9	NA	CASSSRESEPLHF	TGTGCCAGCAGCAGCCGGGAGTCGGAGCCCCTCCACTTT
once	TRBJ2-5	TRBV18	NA	CASSPPAGTRETQYF	TGTGCCAGCTCACCACCGGCGGGGACCCGAGAGACCCAGTACTTC
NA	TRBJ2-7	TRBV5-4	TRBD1	CASSTTGGPYEQYF	TGTGCCAGCAGCACGACAGGGGGGCCCTACGAGCAGTACTTC
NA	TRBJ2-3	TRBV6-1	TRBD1	CASSEWGTGATDTQYF	TGTGCCAGCAGTGAGTGGGGGACAGGGGCGACAGATACGCAGTATTTT
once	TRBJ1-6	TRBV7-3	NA	CASSLVTDSPLHF	TGTGCCAGCAGCTTAGTAACGGATTCACCCCTCCACTTT
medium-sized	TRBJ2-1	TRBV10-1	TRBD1	CASSLGQGNEQFF	TGCGCCAGCAGTTTAGGACAGGGTAATGAGCAGTTCTTC
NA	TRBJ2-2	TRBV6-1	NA	CASRQTGDTGELFF	TGTGCCAGCAGACAAACAGGAGACACCGGGGAGCTGTTTTTT
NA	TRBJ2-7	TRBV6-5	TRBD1	CASSRGQQLYEQYF	TGTGCCAGCAGCCGGGGACAGCAGCTCTACGAGCAGTACTTC
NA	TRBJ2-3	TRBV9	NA	CASSPRQVGATDTQYF	TGTGCCAGCAGCCCCCGACAGGTTGGGGCAACAGATACGCAGTATTTT
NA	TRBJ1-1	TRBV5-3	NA	CARSMGHRNTEAFF	TGTGCCAGAAGCATGGGACACCGGAACACTGAAGCTTTCTTT
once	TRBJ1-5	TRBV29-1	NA	CSVDGGWNQPQHF	TGCAGCGTTGACGGGGGGTGGAATCAGCCCCAGCATTTT
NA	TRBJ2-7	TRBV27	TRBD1	CASSLVTGGNEQYF	TGTGCCAGCAGTTTAGTCACAGGGGGCAACGAGCAGTACTTC
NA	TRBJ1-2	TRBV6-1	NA	CASSERPRAEGYGYTF	TGTGCCAGCAGTGAGCGGCCGAGGGCGGAGGGGTATGGCTACACCTTC
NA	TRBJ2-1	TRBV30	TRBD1	CAWSAWTGPYNEQFF	TGTGCCTGGAGTGCCTGGACAGGGCCCTACAATGAGCAGTTCTTC
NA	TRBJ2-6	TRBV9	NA	CASSVGGGVSGANVLTF	TGTGCCAGCAGCGTAGGAGGAGGGGTCTCCGGGGCCAACGTCCTGACTTTC